These 18 T cell receptor beta chains share one sample of origin, sequenced in a study of blood T cell repertoires in COVID-19. The assay was immunoSEQ multiplex PCR, and TCRdb's table has in-frame clones only and misses some. The sample holds some 320,000 clones; about 89% are singletons and the top ten take approximately 7.8%. The sample consisted of peripheral blood. The receptors here all came from a woman in her 50s who had recovered from COVID-19.

This rearrangement joins TRBV6-5 to TRBJ1-4, with D tentatively TRBD1 (5 bases). Trimming took off 4 bases at V and 5 bases at J, with 11 bases between the two ends. This CDR3 has 14 amino acids. Germline values: CDR1 MNHEY, CDR2 SVGAGI. DNA of the CDR3: TGTGCCAGCAGTTCCTTCGGGGGGAATGAAAAACTGTTTTTT. Residues: CASSSFGGNEKLFF.

This clone was recorded only once. The CDR3 sequence is CASSLGLDSHEQYF. Written as DNA, the CDR3 is TGTGCCAGCAGCTTGGGACTGGATAGCCACGAGCAGTACTTC. The chain uses TRBV11-2 and TRBJ2-7; the D gene is possibly TRBD2 (6 bases). CDR3 length: 14 residues. Trimming took off 3 bases at V and 5 bases at J, with 14 bases between the two ends. Germline V gene data show CDR1 as SGHAT and CDR2 as FQNNGV.

The CDR3: CASSENSGVGTEAFF. Here the CDR3 DNA reads TGTGCCAGCAGTGAAAACTCGGGGGTAGGCACTGAAGCTTTCTTT. This chain links TRBV6-1 with TRBJ1-1; tentatively, D is TRBD1 (5 bases). Germline CDR1 reads MNHNS; CDR2 reads SASEGT. Trimming took off 2 bases at V and 4 bases at J, with 14 bases between the two ends. The CDR3 is made up of 15 amino acids.

The chain is built from TRBV6-5 and TRBJ2-1; D may be TRBD2 (7 bases). The CDR3 contains 11 residues. V was clipped by 9 bases and J by 8 bases, with 11 bases between them. Per germline, CDR1 MNHEY and CDR2 SVGAGI. The CDR3 coding sequence is TGTGCCAGTGGGGGGGCGCATGAGCAGTTCTTC. Protein product: CASGGAHEQFF.

V gene TRBV11-2 combines with J gene TRBJ2-7; D is uncertain. The CDR3 is 13 amino acids. V was trimmed by 5 bases and J by 3 bases, leaving 11 bases between them. CDR1 and CDR2 (germline): SGHAT, FQNNGV. The CDR3: CASSPNLVYEQYF. The CDR3 coding sequence is TGTGCCAGCAGCCCCAACCTAGTCTACGAGCAGTACTTC. Full variable domain (outside the CDR3, taken from reference TRBV11-2 and TRBJ2-7): EAGVAQSPRYKIIEKRQSVAFWCNPISGHATLYWYQQILGQGPKLLIQFQNNGVVDDSQLPKDRFSAERLKGVDSTLKIQPAKLEDSAVYLCASSPNLVYEQYFGPGTRLTVT.

The chain combines TRBV7-6 with TRBJ1-3; 8 bases are a match to TRBD1. In germline, CDR1 is SGHVS, CDR2 FNYEAQ. The J segment lost 0 bases and the V segment lost 1 base, leaving 8 bases of the junction unmatched. The CDR3 is 18 residues long. The CDR3 DNA sequence: TGTGCCAGCAGCTTAGAACAGGGGGGGAAGAGCTCTGGAAACACCATATATTTT. Translated: CASSLEQGGKSSGNTIYF. Combining the CDR3 with reference TRBV7-6 and TRBJ1-3 gives the whole variable domain GAGVSQSPRYKVTKRGQDVALRCDPISGHVSLYWYRQALGQGPEFLTYFNYEAQQDKSGLPNDRFSAERPEGSISTLTIQRTEQRDSAMYRCASSLEQGGKSSGNTIYFGEGSWLTVV.

This clone has a handful of counts. This chain uses TRBV5-1 with TRBJ2-7; 13 bases line up with TRBD2. Germline CDR1 and CDR2: SGHRS and YFSETQ. CDR3 length equals 14 residues. The trim removed 7 bases at V and 0 bases at J, leaving 1 base unmatched. Here the CDR3 reads CASGTSGISYEQYF. In nucleotides, the CDR3 is TGCGCCAGCGGGACTAGCGGGATCTCCTACGAGCAGTACTTC.

V usage is TRBV19 and J usage is TRBJ2-1; TRBD1 might be the D (6 bases). The CDR3 has 14 amino acids. Germline lookup yields CDR1 LNHDA and CDR2 SQIVND (reference sequence). V lost 3 bases, J lost 2 bases, and 8 bases lay in between. The CDR3 loop is CASSIRTAYNEQFF. In DNA, the CDR3 is TGTGCCAGTAGTATCCGGACAGCCTACAATGAGCAGTTCTTC.

V gene TRBV30 combines with J gene TRBJ1-6; 8 nucleotides align to TRBD1. This CDR3 has 14 amino acids. After removal of 8 bases from V and 10 bases from J, the junction contained 13 bases not matched to a gene. Germline CDR1 and CDR2: GTSNPN and SVGIG (reference sequence). CDR3 DNA sequence: TGTGCCACCAAGGACAGGGCTTGGGTATCACCCCTCCACTTT. Protein product: CATKDRAWVSPLHF.

The chain joins TRBV5-5 to TRBJ1-5, with D possibly being TRBD1 (6 bases). Germline values: CDR1 SGHKS, CDR2 YYEKEE (reference sequence). Trimming shortened V by 0 bases and J by 5 bases, and 18 bases separated the two germline ends. This CDR3 has 17 residues. The CDR3 DNA reads as TGTGCCAGCAGCTTGGATGCTGGGGGCGCAGTATATCAGCCCCAGCATTTT. It yields the protein CASSLDAGGAVYQPQHF.

The chain couples TRBV27 to TRBJ2-6; 11 bases map to TRBD2. Germline V gives CDR1 MNHEY, CDR2 SMNVEV (reference sequence). CDR3 length: 18 amino acids. Trimming cost V 2 bases and J 0 bases; bases outside gene matches: 3. The chain's CDR3 is CASSLLSGGASGANVLTF. The CDR3 DNA is TGTGCCAGCAGTTTACTTAGCGGGGGGGCCTCTGGGGCCAACGTCCTGACTTTC.

This rearrangement joins TRBV27 to TRBJ1-2; TRBD1 agrees at 11 bases. The length of the CDR3 is 14 residues. V shed 7 bases, J shed 7 bases, and the junction held 8 bases outside the gene matches. In germline, CDR1 is MNHEY, CDR2 SMNVEV (reference sequence). The CDR3 region has the DNA TGTGCCAGCACCACCGGACAGGGGGCTATTGGCTACACCTTC. It yields the protein CASTTGQGAIGYTF.

The chain recombines TRBV7-2 with TRBJ2-2, with 8 bases that match TRBD2. V trimming: 3 bases; J trimming: 5 bases; junction bases outside the gene matches: 8. This CDR3 has 16 amino acids. Germline assignment: CDR1 SGHTA and CDR2 FQGNSA. The CDR3 spells CASSFSGGLVTGELFF. The CDR3 DNA reads as TGTGCCAGCAGCTTCTCGGGGGGGTTGGTAACCGGGGAGCTGTTTTTT.

This rearrangement joins TRBV5-4 to TRBJ2-7; a possible D gene is TRBD2 (6 bases). Germline CDR1 is SGHNT and CDR2 is YYREEE (reference sequence). The length of the CDR3 is 13 residues. V lost 0 bases and J lost 10, with 14 bases in between. CDR3 coding DNA: TGTGCCAGCAGCTTGGGCGGGCGGGACGGACAGTACTTC. Translation gives CASSLGGRDGQYF.

The chain has TRBV9 and TRBJ2-1, with 9 bases matching TRBD1. In germline, CDR1 is SGDLS, CDR2 YYNGEE. Unmatched junction bases numbered 11, after V lost 3 bases and J lost 4 bases. The CDR3 length is 17 residues. Here the CDR3 reads CASSGHSGTGKYNEQFF. Written as DNA, the CDR3 is TGTGCCAGCAGCGGTCATTCCGGGACAGGGAAATACAATGAGCAGTTCTTC.

The chain is built from TRBV6-5 and TRBJ1-4; D is perhaps TRBD1 (5 bases). CDR1 is MNHEY, CDR2 SVGAGI, per germline. Trimming cost V 1 base and J 8 bases, with 11 bases left between them. The CDR3 has 14 amino acids. DNA for the CDR3: TGTGCCAGCAGTTACTGGGGCACGCGAGAAAAACTGTTTTTT. The encoded protein is CASSYWGTREKLFF.

This clone has a handful of counts. J is TRBJ1-1 and V is TRBV6-5; the D gene is possibly TRBD1 (5 bases). V lost 11 bases and J lost 4, with 8 bases in between. The CDR3 runs 10 residues. Germline-derived CDR1 and CDR2 are MNHEY and SVGAGI. This CDR3 reads CASTGTEAFF. CDR3 coding DNA: TGTGCCTCCACAGGCACTGAAGCTTTCTTT.

This chain uses TRBV5-4 with TRBJ2-3; 12 nucleotides agree with TRBD2. The CDR3 covers 15 residues. Germline CDR1 SGHNT, CDR2 YYREEE (reference sequence). The trim removed 3 bases at V and 6 bases at J, leaving 5 bases unmatched. CDR3: CASSWTSGVSDTQYF. CDR3 in DNA: TGTGCCAGCAGCTGGACTAGCGGGGTGTCGGATACGCAGTATTTT.